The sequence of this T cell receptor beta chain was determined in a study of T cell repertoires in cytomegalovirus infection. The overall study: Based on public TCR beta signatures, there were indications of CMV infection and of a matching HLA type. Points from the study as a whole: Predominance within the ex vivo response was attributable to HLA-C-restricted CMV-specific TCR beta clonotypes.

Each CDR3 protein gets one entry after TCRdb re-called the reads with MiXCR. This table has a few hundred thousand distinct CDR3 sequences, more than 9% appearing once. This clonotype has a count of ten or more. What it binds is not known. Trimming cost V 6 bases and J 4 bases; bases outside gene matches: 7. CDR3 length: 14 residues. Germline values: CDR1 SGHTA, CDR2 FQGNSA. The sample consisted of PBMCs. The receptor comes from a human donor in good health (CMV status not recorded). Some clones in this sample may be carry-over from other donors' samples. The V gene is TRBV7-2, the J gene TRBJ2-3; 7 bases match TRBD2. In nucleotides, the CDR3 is TGTGCCAGCAGTTCTCGACTAGCCGCAGATACGCAGTATTTT. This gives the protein CASSSRLAADTQYF.